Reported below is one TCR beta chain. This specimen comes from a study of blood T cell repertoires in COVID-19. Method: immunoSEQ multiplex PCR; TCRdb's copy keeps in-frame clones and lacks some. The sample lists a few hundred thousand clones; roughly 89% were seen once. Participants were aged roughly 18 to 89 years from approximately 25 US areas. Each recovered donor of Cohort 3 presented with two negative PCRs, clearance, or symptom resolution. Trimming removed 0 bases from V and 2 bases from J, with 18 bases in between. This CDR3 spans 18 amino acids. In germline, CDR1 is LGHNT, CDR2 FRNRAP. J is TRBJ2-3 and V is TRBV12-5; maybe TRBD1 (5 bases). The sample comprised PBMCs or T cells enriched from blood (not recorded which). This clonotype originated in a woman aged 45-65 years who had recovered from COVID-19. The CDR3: CASGLVPPTATSTDTQYF. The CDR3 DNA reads TGTGCTAGTGGTTTGGTACCCCCGACAGCCACATCCACAGATACGCAGTATTTT. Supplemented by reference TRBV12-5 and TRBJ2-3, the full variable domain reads DARVTQTPRHKVTEMGQEVTMRCQPILGHNTVFWYRQTMMQGLELLAYFRNRAPLDDSGMPKDRFSAEMPDATLATLKIQPSEPRDSAVYFCASGLVPPTATSTDTQYFGPGTRLTVL.